What follows describes a single TCR beta chain. What it recognizes is unknown. One end of the junction varies from germline; a read error may be responsible. The entry originates in a study of cytomegalovirus exposure and HLA in healthy donors. Study-wide results and caveats: With later analysis, a missense DCLRE1C variant became linked to TCR beta V- and J-gene trimming. Over 15,000 TCR beta sequences were associated with HLA alleles at 0.05 false discovery rate in a later analysis.

The germline V gene has CDR1 SEHNR and CDR2 FQNEAQ (reference sequence). This CDR3 comprises 17 residues. Researchers ran the PCR with 60 Vbeta and 13 Jbeta primers. Sequenced by immunoSEQ multiplex PCR; TCRdb stores in-frame clones only, minus some. The sample shows 85,000 to 100,000 clones, 65% to 80% of them seen only once. This rearrangement joins TRBV7-9 to TRBJ1-3; perhaps TRBD1 as D (5 bases). The source material was PBMCs. The receptor comes from a human donor in good health. CDR3 amino acids: CSSSPQDLLSSGNTIYF. CDR3 nucleotide sequence: TGTTCCAGCAGCCCACAGGACCTTCTGTCCTCTGGAAACACCATATATTTT. Complete variable domain (other parts from reference TRBV7-9 and TRBJ1-3): DTGVSQNPRHKITKRGQNVTFRCDPISEHNRLYWYRQTLGQGPEFLTYFQNEAQLEKSRLLSDRFSAERPKGSFSTLEIQRTEQGDSAMYLCSSSPQDLLSSGNTIYFGEGSWLTVV.